This entry features one T cell receptor beta chain sequence. The source of the sample is a study of low-dose radiotherapy and immunotherapy resistance in tumors. About the research overall: Patients took aspirin 300 mg by mouth once daily. This continued for four cycles, starting on cycle 1 day 1.

CDR3 size: 14 residues. Germline loops: CDR1 SGHRS, CDR2 YFSETQ. Trimming shortened V by 1 base and J by 3 bases, and 10 bases separated the two germline ends. Gene-specific TRAV and TRBV primers were used for first-strand cDNA, covering alpha and beta chains. PCR amplification of the TCRs was performed with Phusion for approximately 20 PCR cycles, and it relied on a constant-region primer together with a V-primer adapter. Via MiXCR, TCRdb re-called the reads, giving one row per CDR3 protein. The data contain more than 10,000 distinct CDR3 sequences, roughly 60% of them singletons. This chain connects TRBV5-1 to TRBJ1-1, with D perhaps matching TRBD1 (5 bases). The receptor was derived from a human donor with advanced metastatic prostate, ovarian, gallbladder or colorectal cancer (not recorded which). This table probably holds off-target reads from a library built for another chain. This CDR3 reads CASSLSGGYTEAFF. Written as DNA, the CDR3 is TGCGCCAGCAGCTTGAGTGGGGGGTACACTGAAGCTTTCTTT.